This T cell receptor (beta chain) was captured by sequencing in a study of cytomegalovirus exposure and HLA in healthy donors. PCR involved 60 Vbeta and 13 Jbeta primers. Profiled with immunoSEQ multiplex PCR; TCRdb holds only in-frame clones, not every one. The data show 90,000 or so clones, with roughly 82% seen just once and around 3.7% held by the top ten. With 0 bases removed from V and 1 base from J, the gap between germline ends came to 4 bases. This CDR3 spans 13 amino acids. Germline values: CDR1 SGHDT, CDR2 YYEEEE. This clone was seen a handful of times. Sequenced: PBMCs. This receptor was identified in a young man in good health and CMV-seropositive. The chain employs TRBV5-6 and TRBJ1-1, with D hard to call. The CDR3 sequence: CASSLGANTEAFF. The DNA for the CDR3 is TGTGCCAGCAGCTTGGGAGCGAACACTGAAGCTTTCTTT. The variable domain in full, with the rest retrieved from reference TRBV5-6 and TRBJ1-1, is DAGVTQSPTHLIKTRGQQVTLRCSPKSGHDTVSWYQQALGQGPQFIFQYYEEEERQRGNFPDRFSGHQFPNYSSELNVNALLLGDSALYLCASSLGANTEAFFGQGTRLTVV.